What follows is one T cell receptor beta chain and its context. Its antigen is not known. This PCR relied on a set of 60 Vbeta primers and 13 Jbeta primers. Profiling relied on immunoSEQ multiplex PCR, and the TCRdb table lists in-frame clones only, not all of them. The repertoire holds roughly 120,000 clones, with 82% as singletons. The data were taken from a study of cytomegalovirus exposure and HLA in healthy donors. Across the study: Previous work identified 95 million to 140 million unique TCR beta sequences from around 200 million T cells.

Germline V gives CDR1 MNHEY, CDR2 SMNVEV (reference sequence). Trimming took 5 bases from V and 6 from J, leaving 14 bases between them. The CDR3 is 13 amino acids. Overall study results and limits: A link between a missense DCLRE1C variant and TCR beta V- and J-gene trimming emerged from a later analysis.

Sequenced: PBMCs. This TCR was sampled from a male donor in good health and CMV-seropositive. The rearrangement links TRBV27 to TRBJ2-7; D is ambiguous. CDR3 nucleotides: TGTGCCAGCAGTCCCTTCTTCCTCGGCGAGCAGTACTTC. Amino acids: CASSPFFLGEQYF.